This passage covers 15 T cell receptor beta chains from one sample sequenced in a study of CD8+CD57+ T cells in acquired aplastic anemia. Genomic DNA provided the template from which TCR beta VDJ and CDR3 profiles were obtained. TCRdb reanalysed the reads using MiXCR and keeps one entry per CDR3 protein. This table holds 250,000 to 350,000 distinct CDR3 sequences, about three fifths found once. An expansion of CD8+CD57+ cells by flow cytometry had been shown in patients chosen for sequencing. The specimen was sorted CD4+, CD8+, or CD8+CD57+ T cells (not recorded which) from PBMCs. The receptors stem from a human donor with aplastic anemia.

V gene TRBV12-5 combines with J gene TRBJ1-2, with 8 bases matching TRBD1. The CDR3 totals 16 residues. CDR1 and CDR2 from the germline V gene are LGHNT and FRNRAP. CDR3 nucleotides: TGTGCCAGCAGTTCCTACGGCTCAGGGGGCGAATATGGCTACACCTTC. Protein product: CASSSYGSGGEYGYTF. The full variable domain, with the rest looked up from reference TRBV12-5 and TRBJ1-2, is DARVTQTPRHKVTEMGQEVTMRCQPILGHNTVFWYRQTMMQGLELLAYFRNRAPLDDSGMPKDRFSAEMPDATLATLKIQPSEPRDSAVYFCASSSYGSGGEYGYTFGSGTRLTVV.

This clonotype was seen a single time. V gene TRBV20-1 combines with J gene TRBJ1-2, with a weak D call TRBD1 (6 bases). The CDR3 has 13 amino acids. The germline V gene encodes CDR1 DFQATT and CDR2 SNEGSKA (reference sequence). Trimming left V 7 bases short and J 8 bases short, with 20 bases between. CDR3 DNA sequence: TGCAGTGGGGAACGGCGGGGGGCGCGAGGCTACACCTTC. This translates into CSGERRGARGYTF.

A single count supports this clonotype. The rearrangement links TRBV7-8 to TRBJ1-6; the D is unclear. The CDR3 is 12 amino acids. V lost 6 bases and J lost 9, with 9 bases in between. In germline, CDR1 is SGHVS, CDR2 FQNEAQ. The CDR3 sequence is CASSVTISPLHF. CDR3 sequence (DNA): TGTGCCAGCAGTGTGACAATTTCACCCCTCCACTTT.

This chain connects TRBV7-3 to TRBJ2-7; 9 bases are shared with TRBD2. J gave up 6 bases and V 4 bases, and 7 bases lay outside the gene matches. Germline V gene data show CDR1 as SGHTA and CDR2 as FQGTGA. The CDR3 loop spans 14 amino acids. This CDR3 is CASSSLAGEGEQYF. CDR3 coding DNA: TGTGCCAGCAGCTCATTAGCGGGAGAGGGCGAGCAGTACTTC.

This clonotype was counted between two and nine times. The genes are TRBV29-1 and TRBJ1-1; 8 positions agree with TRBD1. The CDR3 sequence is 13 residues long. Trimming at V came to 7 bases and at J to 0 bases, leaving 4 bases not matched to a gene. Germline V lookup: CDR1 SQVTM, CDR2 ANQGSEA. The CDR3 region has the DNA TGCAGCGCCGCGACAGGGGTGAACACTGAAGCTTTCTTT. It translates to CSAATGVNTEAFF.

The rearrangement joins TRBV5-1 to TRBJ1-1; TRBD1 matches 9 bases. The germline gives CDR1 SGHRS, CDR2 YFSETQ. The V gene end was trimmed by 0 bases and the J gene end by 7 bases; junction bases not matched to a gene: 7. CDR3 length: 15 residues. CDR3: CASSLGPGQGLEAFF. In nucleotides, the CDR3 is TGCGCCAGCAGCTTGGGACCGGGACAGGGACTTGAAGCTTTCTTT.

The chain is built from TRBV20-1 and TRBJ2-7; D may match TRBD1 or TRBD2 (6 bases each). CDR1 and CDR2 (germline): DFQATT, SNEGSKA (reference sequence). This CDR3 has 13 residues. V lost 0 bases and J 6 bases, leaving 12 bases between the germline ends. The CDR3 DNA follows: TGCAGTGCTAGAGATAGGGGGGCCAGCGAGCAGTACTTC. Its translation is CSARDRGASEQYF.

This clonotype has more than one count but fewer than ten. The chain uses TRBV25-1 and TRBJ2-6; a weak D match, TRBD2 (7 bases). Germline V CDR1 and CDR2: MGHDK, SYGVNS. This CDR3 spans 16 amino acids. Deletions cut 1 base from V and 2 bases from J, with 9 bases between. The CDR3 nucleotides are TGTGCCAGCAGTGAATGGGGGGGCGCTGGGGCCAACGTCCTGACTTTC. Translating gives CASSEWGGAGANVLTF.

The rearrangement uses TRBV20-1 and TRBJ1-5; perhaps TRBD1 as D (6 bases). The CDR3 sequence is 15 residues long. Germline lookup yields CDR1 DFQATT and CDR2 SNEGSKA (reference sequence). Trimming removed 1 base from V and 2 bases from J, with 12 bases in between. The DNA of the CDR3 is TGCAGTGCTAGAGGTCAGGGGAAAGGCAATCAGCCCCAGCATTTT. Translated: CSARGQGKGNQPQHF.

V and J are TRBV27 and TRBJ2-5, with TRBD1 identical over 10 bases. Germline trimming cut 2 bases from V and 5 bases from J; bases unmatched to any gene: 11. Germline values: CDR1 MNHEY, CDR2 SMNVEV (reference sequence). The CDR3 loop spans 17 amino acids. The CDR3 sequence is CASSLRGLGQGWETQYF. In DNA, the CDR3 is TGTGCCAGCAGTTTAAGGGGTTTGGGACAGGGGTGGGAGACCCAGTACTTC.

This clonotype has just a few counts. V usage is TRBV19 and J usage is TRBJ1-1, with D maybe TRBD1 (5 bases). The CDR3 runs 14 residues. V was pared by 3 bases and J by 12 bases, with 20 bases between. The germline V gene encodes CDR1 LNHDA and CDR2 SQIVND (reference sequence). The CDR3 DNA follows: TGTGCCAGTAGTATCCTGGGAGCAGGGTACGCGACTTTCTTT. Translation: CASSILGAGYATFF.

This clonotype was recorded many times. This rearrangement joins TRBV19 to TRBJ2-2; no firm D call. CDR1 is LNHDA, CDR2 SQIVND, per germline (reference sequence). V gave up 3 bases and J gave up 2 bases, with 10 bases separating them. The CDR3 consists of 15 residues. CDR3 DNA: TGTGCCAGTAGTATTACGTGGGCCAACACCGGGGAGCTGTTTTTT. This gives the protein CASSITWANTGELFF.

This clonotype occurred a few times. The V and J genes are TRBV19 and TRBJ2-5; 7 bases match TRBD1. Germline V gene sequence: CDR1 LNHDA, CDR2 SQIVND (reference sequence). Trimming took 6 bases from V and 4 from J; bases not matched to a gene: 8. The CDR3 has 14 amino acids. The CDR3 region is CASRDGTATETQYF. CDR3 nucleotides: TGTGCCAGTAGGGACGGGACAGCAACAGAGACCCAGTACTTC.

V and J are TRBV20-1 and TRBJ2-1; TRBD1 might be the D (6 bases). Germline CDR1 DFQATT, CDR2 SNEGSKA (reference sequence). CDR3 length equals 15 residues. The V and J ends lost 6 bases and 10 bases respectively, with 25 bases between them. The CDR3 here is CSARQSLGTRKEQFF. CDR3 DNA sequence: TGCAGTGCCCGTCAAAGTTTGGGGACACGCAAAGAGCAGTTCTTC.

The rearrangement links TRBV10-3 to TRBJ2-7; D is tentatively TRBD1 or TRBD2 (7 bases each). The germline V gene has CDR1 ENHRY and CDR2 SYGVKD. Trimming left V 10 bases short and J 3 bases short, with 16 bases between. This CDR3 is built from 13 residues. The DNA for the CDR3 is TGTGCCAGCAGGGGGGGGATAAGCTACGAGCAGTACTTC. It is translated as CASRGGISYEQYF.